This entry concerns a single TCR beta chain. Its antigen has not been determined. No quality values exist for individual bases; no much larger clone is one base distant. This entry belongs to a study of PD-1 blockade in mismatch repair-deficient tumors (dated by TCRdb to about 2017). Broadly, across the study: The trial enrolled 86 consecutive patients with about a dozen mismatch repair-deficient cancer types between 2013 and late 2016, all previously treated and progressing. Deep sequencing of TCR CDR3 regions was used to track tumor-associated T cell clones in peripheral blood of patients responding to PD-1 blockade. What the work shows at the level of the full study, not this receptor alone: After pembrolizumab, tumor-resident clones, which were often undetectable in blood before treatment, expanded rapidly and then contracted, generally ahead of radiologic responses.

For every enrolled patient, mismatch repair deficiency was confirmed by either polymerase chain reaction or immunohistochemistry. Three patients who responded to pembrolizumab therapy underwent TCR sequencing. The phase II trial prospectively tested pembrolizumab PD-1 blockade in advanced mismatch repair-deficient cancers regardless of tissue of origin. Peripheral blood T cell samples were collected serially, before PD-1 blockade began and at several time points afterward. The timing of each blood sample was reported as weeks after the first dose of pembrolizumab. The library was built by means of the immunoSEQ multiplex PCR assay. TCRdb's version of the immuneACCESS table is confined to in-frame rearrangements and falls short of the full clone set. An unresolved V gene accounts for under half of the shortfall where checked; the remainder is of unknown origin. The sample contains tens of thousands of clones, around 85% of them found a single time. The ten largest clones take up over 7.5% of the sample.

From the cysteine up to the phenylalanine, the CDR3 has a length of 13 residues. The read is trimmed to its CDR3 DNA, 39 bases read in frame from base 1. The V end loses 6 bases and the J end loses 5 bases, and a stretch of 11 bases separates them. The germline V gene encodes CDR1 LNHDA and CDR2 SQIVND (reference sequence). The chain is encoded by TRBV19 joined to TRBJ1-5, and the D gene may be TRBD1, 5 bases matching. The TCR was taken from an adult with mismatch repair-deficient cancer. This material consisted of peripheral blood, taken 20 weeks after starting pembrolizumab. In nucleotide form, the sequence is TGTGCCAGTAGAGGGCAGGGTGATCAGCCCCAGCATTTT. Its protein product is CASRGQGDQPQHF.